The clone carrying this T cell receptor (beta chain) was recorded many times. Its antigen is not known. These data are taken from a study of T cells in Graves' hyperthyroidism and ophthalmopathy. V was clipped by 5 bases and J by 6 bases; unmatched bases: 11. This CDR3 is 17 amino acids long. Germline V CDR1 and CDR2: SGHAT, FQNNGV. RNA transcripts served as the template for amplifying TCR beta CDR3 regions. The HTBI primer set served for first-round RT-PCR of the TCR CDR3. MiXCR was run by TCRdb on the multiplex PCR reads, yielding one entry per CDR3 protein. Of approximately 380,000 distinct CDR3 sequences in the sample, roughly an eighth were seen once. Study results and caveats: Clonotypes that were expanded in thyroid above 0.001 mostly appeared in blood too. The authors' 13 V-J model separated ophthalmopathy from stable hyperthyroidism.

Clinical Activity Scores of at least 3, NOSPECS grades of at least 4 and durations under 3 months characterized ophthalmopathy patients. Lactation, pregnancy, other autoimmune disease or uncontrolled infection led to exclusion of patients. The origin of this receptor is a man aged 50-59 years with Graves' ophthalmopathy. The specimen was blood. V is TRBV11-2 and J is TRBJ2-4; 12 nucleotides agree with TRBD1. DNA for the CDR3: TGTGCCAGCAGCCCAAAGGGGACAGGGGGCTTCGGAAACATTCAGTACTTC. Translating gives CASSPKGTGGFGNIQYF.